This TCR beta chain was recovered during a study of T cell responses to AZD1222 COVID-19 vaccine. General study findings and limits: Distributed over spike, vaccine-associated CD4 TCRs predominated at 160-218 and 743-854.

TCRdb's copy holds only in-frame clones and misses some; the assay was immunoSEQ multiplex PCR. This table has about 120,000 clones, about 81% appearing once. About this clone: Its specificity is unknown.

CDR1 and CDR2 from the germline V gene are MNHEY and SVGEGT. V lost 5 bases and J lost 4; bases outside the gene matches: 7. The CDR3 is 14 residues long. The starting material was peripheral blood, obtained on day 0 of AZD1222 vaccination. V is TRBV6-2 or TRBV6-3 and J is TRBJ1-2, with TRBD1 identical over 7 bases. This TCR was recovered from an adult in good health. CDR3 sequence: CASSRTGFFYGYTF. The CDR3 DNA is TGTGCCAGCAGTCGGACAGGCTTCTTCTATGGCTACACCTTC.